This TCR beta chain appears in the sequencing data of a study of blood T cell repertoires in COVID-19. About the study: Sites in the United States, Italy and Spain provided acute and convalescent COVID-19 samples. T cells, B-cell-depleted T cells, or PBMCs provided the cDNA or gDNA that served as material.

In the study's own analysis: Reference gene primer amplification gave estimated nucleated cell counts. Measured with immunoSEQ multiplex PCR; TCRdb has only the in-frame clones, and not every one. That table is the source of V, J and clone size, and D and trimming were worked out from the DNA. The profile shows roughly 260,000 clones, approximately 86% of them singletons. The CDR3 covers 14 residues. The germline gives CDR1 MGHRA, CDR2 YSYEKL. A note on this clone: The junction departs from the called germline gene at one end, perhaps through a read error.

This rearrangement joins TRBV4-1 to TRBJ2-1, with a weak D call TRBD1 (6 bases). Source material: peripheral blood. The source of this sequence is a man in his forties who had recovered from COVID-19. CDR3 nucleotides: TGCGCCAGCAGCCCAGGGGAGATCTACGATGAGCAGTTCTTC. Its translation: CASSPGEIYDEQFF.